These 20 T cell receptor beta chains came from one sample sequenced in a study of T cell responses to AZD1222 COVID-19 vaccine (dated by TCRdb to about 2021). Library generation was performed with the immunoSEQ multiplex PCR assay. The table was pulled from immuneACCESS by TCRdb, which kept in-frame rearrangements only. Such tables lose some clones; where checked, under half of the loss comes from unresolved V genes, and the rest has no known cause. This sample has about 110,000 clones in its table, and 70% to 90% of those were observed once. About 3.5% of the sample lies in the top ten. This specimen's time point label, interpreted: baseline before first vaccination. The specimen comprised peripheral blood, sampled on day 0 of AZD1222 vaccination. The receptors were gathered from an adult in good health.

The CDR3 is CASSQPGRTYGYTF. The CDR3 DNA is TGTGCCAGCAGCCAACCGGGACGGACCTATGGCTACACCTTC. This chain joins TRBV14 and TRBJ1-2, with a possible D match to TRBD1 (5 bases). Germline V lookup: CDR1 SGHDN, CDR2 FVKESK. Deletions cut 2 bases from V and 4 bases from J, with 11 bases between. The CDR3 covers 14 residues.

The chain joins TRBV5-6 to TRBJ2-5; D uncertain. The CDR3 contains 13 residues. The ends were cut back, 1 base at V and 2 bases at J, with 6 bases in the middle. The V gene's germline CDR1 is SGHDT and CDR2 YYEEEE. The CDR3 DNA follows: TGTGCCAGCAGCTTGACAGCGCAAGAGACCCAGTACTTC. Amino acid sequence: CASSLTAQETQYF.

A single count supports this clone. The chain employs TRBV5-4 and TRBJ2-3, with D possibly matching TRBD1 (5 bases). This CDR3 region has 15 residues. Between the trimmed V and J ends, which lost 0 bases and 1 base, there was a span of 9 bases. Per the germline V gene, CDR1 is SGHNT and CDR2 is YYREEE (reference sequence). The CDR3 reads CASSLGTPGTDTQYF. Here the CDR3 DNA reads TGTGCCAGCAGCTTGGGGACACCTGGCACAGATACGCAGTATTTT.

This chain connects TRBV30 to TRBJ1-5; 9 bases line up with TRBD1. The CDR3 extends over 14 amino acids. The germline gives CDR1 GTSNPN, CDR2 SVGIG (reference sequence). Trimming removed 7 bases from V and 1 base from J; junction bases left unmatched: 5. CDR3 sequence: CASTTGGSNQPQHF. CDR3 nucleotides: TGTGCCTCTACGACAGGGGGAAGCAATCAGCCCCAGCATTTT.

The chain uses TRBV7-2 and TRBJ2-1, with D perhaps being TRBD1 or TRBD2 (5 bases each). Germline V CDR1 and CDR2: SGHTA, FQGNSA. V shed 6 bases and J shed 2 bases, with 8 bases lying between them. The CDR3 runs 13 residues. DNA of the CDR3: TGTGCCAGCAGTAAGGGACCCTACAATGAGCAGTTCTTC. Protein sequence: CASSKGPYNEQFF. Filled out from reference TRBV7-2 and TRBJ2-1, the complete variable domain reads GAGVSQSPSNKVTEKGKDVELRCDPISGHTALYWYRQSLGQGLEFLIYFQGNSAPDKSGLPSDRFSAERTGGSVSTLTIQRTQQEDSAVYLCASSKGPYNEQFFGPGTRLTVL.

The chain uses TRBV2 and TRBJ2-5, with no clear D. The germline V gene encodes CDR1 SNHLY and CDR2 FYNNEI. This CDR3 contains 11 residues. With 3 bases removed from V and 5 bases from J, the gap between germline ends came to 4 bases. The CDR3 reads CASSETETQYF. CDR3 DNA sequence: TGTGCCAGCAGTGAGACTGAGACCCAGTACTTC.

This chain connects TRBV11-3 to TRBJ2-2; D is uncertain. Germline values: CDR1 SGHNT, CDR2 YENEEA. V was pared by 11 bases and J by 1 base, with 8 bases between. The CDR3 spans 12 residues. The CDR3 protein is CASALNTGELFF. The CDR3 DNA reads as TGTGCCTCGGCCTTGAACACCGGGGAGCTGTTTTTT.

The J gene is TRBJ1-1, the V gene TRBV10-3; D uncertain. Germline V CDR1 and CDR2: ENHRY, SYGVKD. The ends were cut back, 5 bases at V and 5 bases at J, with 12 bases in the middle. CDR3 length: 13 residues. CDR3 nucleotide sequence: TGTGCCATCAGTTCGAGGGAAAGAACTGAAGCTTTCTTT. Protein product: CAISSRERTEAFF.

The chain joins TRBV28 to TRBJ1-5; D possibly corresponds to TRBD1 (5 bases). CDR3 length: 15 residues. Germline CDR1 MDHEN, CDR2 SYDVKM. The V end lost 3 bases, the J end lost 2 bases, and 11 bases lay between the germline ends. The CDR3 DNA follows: TGTGCCAGCAGTTTCCGGCAGGGTGGCAATCAGCCCCAGCATTTT. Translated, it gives CASSFRQGGNQPQHF.

The CDR3 reads CASSQAPEGGYEQYF. As DNA, the CDR3 is TGTGCCAGCAGCCAGGCCCCTGAAGGAGGCTACGAGCAGTACTTC. The chain is built from TRBV7-2 and TRBJ2-7, with D possibly matching TRBD2 (5 bases). The CDR3 has 15 amino acids. The V end lost 5 bases, the J end lost 3 bases, and 17 bases lay between the germline ends. CDR1 and CDR2 from the germline V gene are SGHTA and FQGNSA.

This chain's CDR3 is CASNWAPPRANYGYTF. The CDR3 DNA reads TGTGCCAGTAATTGGGCACCGCCAAGGGCTAACTATGGCTACACCTTC. This rearrangement joins TRBV19 to TRBJ1-2; D is unclear. The CDR3 runs to 16 residues. Trimming took off 7 bases at V and 0 bases at J, with 18 bases between the two ends. Germline loops: CDR1 LNHDA, CDR2 SQIVND (reference sequence).

For the CDR3, the DNA is TGTGCCAGCAGTGTCTCGCAGGGGAACACTGAAGCTTTCTTT. Amino acids: CASSVSQGNTEAFF. The rearrangement joins TRBV6-4 to TRBJ1-1, with a weak D call TRBD1 (5 bases). The CDR3 has 14 amino acids. CDR1 and CDR2 (germline): MRHNA, SNTAGT. The V gene lost 4 bases and the J gene lost 1 base, with 10 bases spanning the gap.

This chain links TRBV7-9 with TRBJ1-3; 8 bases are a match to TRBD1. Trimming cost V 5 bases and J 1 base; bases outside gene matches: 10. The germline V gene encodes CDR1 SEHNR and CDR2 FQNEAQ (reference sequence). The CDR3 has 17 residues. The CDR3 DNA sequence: TGTGCCAGCAGCCTGAGAGGGACAGGCAAATCTGGAAACACCATATATTTT. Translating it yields CASSLRGTGKSGNTIYF.

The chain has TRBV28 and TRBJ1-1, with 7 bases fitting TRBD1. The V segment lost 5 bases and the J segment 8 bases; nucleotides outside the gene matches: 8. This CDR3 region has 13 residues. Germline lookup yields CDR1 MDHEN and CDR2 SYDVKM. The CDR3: CASSTGQAPEAFF. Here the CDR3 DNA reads TGTGCCAGCAGTACCGGACAGGCACCAGAAGCTTTCTTT.

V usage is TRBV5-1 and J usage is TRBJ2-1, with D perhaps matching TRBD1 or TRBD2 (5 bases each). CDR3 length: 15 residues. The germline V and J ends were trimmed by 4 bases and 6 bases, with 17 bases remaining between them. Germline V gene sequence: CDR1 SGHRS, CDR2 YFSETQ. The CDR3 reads CASSLDGARGNEQFF. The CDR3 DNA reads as TGCGCCAGCAGCCTAGACGGGGCCCGCGGCAATGAGCAGTTCTTC.

The CDR3 region has the DNA TGTGCCAGTAGGATGCAGGGTGCAGAAGGCTACACCTTC. Its protein product is CASRMQGAEGYTF. The chain couples TRBV19 to TRBJ1-2; D may be TRBD1 (5 bases). CDR3 length equals 13 residues. V was clipped by 6 bases and J by 8 bases, with 16 bases between them. The germline CDR1 and CDR2 sequences are LNHDA and SQIVND (reference sequence).

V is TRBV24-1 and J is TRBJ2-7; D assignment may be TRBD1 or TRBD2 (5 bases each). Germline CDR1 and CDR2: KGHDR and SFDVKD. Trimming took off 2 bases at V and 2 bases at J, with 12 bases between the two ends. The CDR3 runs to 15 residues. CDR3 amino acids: CATSDSGTHAYEQYF. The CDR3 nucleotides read TGTGCCACCAGTGATTCTGGGACCCATGCCTACGAGCAGTACTTC.

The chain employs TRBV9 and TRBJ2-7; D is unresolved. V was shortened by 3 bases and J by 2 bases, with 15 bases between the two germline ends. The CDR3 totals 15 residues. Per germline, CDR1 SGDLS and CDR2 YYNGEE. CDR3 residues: CASSADPRPTYEQYF. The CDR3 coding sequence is TGTGCCAGCAGCGCCGACCCCCGGCCTACCTACGAGCAGTACTTC.

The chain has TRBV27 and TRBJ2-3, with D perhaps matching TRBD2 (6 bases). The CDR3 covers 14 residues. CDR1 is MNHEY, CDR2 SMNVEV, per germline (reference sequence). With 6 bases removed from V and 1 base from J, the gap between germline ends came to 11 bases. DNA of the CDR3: TGTGCCAGCAGCTTGACTAGGGGCACAGATACGCAGTATTTT. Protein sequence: CASSLTRGTDTQYF.

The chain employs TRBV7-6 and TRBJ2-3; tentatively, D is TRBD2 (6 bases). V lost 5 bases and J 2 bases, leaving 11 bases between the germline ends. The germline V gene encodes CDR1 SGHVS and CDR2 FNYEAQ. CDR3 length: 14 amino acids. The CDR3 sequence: CASSGRDSTDTQYF. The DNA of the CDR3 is TGTGCCAGCAGCGGACGGGACTCCACAGATACGCAGTATTTT.